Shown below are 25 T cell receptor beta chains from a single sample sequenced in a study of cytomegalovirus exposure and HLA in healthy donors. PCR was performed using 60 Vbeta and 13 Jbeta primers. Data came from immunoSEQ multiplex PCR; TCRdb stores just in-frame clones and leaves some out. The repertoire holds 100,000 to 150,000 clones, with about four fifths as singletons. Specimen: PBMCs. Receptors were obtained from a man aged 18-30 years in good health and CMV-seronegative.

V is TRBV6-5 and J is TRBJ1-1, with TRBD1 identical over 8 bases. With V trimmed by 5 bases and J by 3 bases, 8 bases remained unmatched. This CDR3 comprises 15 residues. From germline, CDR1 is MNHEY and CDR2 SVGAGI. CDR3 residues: CASSTPGGRDTEAFF. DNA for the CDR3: TGTGCCAGCAGTACTCCAGGGGGCAGGGACACTGAAGCTTTCTTT.

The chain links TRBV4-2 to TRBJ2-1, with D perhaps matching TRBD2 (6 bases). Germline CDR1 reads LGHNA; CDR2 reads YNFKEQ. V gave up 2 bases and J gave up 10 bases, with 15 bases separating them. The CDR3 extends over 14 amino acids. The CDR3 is CASSQSLSSAEQFF. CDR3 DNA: TGTGCCAGCAGCCAAAGCCTCTCTAGCGCCGAGCAGTTCTTC.

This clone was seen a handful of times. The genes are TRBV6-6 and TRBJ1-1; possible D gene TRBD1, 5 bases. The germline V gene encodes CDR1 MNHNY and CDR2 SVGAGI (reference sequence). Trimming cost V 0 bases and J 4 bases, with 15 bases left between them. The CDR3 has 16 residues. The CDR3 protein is CASSYSSPGGVTEAFF. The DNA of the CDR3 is TGTGCCAGCAGTTACTCGAGTCCCGGGGGGGTCACTGAAGCTTTCTTT.

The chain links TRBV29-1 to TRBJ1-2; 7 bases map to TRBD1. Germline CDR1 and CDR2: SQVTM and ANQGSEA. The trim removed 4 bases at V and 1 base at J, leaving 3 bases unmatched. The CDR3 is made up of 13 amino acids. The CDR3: CSVGDSVNYGYTF. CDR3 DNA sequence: TGCAGCGTTGGGGACAGCGTTAACTATGGCTACACCTTC. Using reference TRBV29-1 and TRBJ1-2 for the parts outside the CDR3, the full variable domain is SAVISQKPSRDICQRGTSLTIQCQVDSQVTMMFWYRQQPGQSLTLIATANQGSEATYESGFVIDKFPISRPNLTFSTLTVSNMSPEDSSIYLCSVGDSVNYGYTFGSGTRLTVV.

The CDR3, as DNA: TGTGCCAGCAACTCGATCCGGGGTAGTGAGCAGTTCTTC. Protein product: CASNSIRGSEQFF. This chain joins TRBV6-5 and TRBJ2-1; D is possibly TRBD2 (5 bases). Germline loops: CDR1 MNHEY, CDR2 SVGAGI. Between the trimmed V and J ends, which lost 7 bases and 9 bases, there was a span of 16 bases. The CDR3 loop spans 13 amino acids.

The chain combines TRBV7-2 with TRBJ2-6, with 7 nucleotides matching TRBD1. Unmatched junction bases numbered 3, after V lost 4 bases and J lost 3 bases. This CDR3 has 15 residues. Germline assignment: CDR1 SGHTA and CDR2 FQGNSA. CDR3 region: CASSYRGGGANVLTF. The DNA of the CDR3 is TGTGCCAGCAGCTACAGGGGTGGTGGGGCCAACGTCCTGACTTTC.

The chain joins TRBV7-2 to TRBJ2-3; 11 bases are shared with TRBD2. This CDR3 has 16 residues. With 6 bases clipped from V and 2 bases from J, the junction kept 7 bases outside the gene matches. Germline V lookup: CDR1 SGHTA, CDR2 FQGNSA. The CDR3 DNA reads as TGTGCCAGCAGTTCGGGACTAGCGGAGTTCACAGATACGCAGTATTTT. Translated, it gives CASSSGLAEFTDTQYF.

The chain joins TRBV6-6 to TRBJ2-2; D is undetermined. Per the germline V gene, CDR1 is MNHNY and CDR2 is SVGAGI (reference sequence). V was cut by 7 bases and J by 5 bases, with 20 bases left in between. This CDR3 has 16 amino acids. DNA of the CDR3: TGTGCCAGCACCCCCCCAGTCGGAACGGAGACCGGGGAGCTGTTTTTT. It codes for CASTPPVGTETGELFF.

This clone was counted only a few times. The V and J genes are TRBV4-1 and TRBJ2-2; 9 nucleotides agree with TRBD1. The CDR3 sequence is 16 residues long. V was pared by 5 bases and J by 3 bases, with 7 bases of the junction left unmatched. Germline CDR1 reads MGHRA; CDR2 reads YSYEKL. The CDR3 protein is CASSSPGQGHTGELFF. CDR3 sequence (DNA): TGCGCCAGCAGCTCTCCGGGACAGGGACACACCGGGGAGCTGTTTTTT.

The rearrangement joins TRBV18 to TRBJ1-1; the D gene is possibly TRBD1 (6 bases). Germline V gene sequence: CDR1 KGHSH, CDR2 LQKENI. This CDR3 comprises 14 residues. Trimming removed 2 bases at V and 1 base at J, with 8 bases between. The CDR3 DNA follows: TGTGCCAGCTCACCAGCGACAGGGAACACTGAAGCTTTCTTT. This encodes CASSPATGNTEAFF.

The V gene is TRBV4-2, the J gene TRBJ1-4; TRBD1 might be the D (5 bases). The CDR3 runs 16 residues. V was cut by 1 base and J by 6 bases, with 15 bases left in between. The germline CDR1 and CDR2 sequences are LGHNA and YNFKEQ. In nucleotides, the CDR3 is TGTGCCAGCAGCCAAGCCGGGGGGGTGGGGGATGAAAAACTGTTTTTT. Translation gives CASSQAGGVGDEKLFF.

The CDR3 sequence is CASSPTTGNSNQPQHF. The CDR3 DNA follows: TGCGCCAGCAGCCCTACGACAGGCAATAGCAATCAGCCCCAGCATTTT. V and J are TRBV5-1 and TRBJ1-5, with D tentatively TRBD1 (6 bases). This CDR3 comprises 16 residues. The V end lost 4 bases, the J end lost 0 bases, and 14 bases lay between the germline ends. CDR1 is SGHRS, CDR2 YFSETQ, per germline.

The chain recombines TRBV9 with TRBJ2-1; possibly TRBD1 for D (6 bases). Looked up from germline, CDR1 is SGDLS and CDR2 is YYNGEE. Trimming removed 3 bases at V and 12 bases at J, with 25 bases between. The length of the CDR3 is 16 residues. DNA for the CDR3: TGTGCCAGCAGCGGACCAAAGCAGGGGCCAGCTATTTTGCAGTTCTTC. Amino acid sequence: CASSGPKQGPAILQFF.

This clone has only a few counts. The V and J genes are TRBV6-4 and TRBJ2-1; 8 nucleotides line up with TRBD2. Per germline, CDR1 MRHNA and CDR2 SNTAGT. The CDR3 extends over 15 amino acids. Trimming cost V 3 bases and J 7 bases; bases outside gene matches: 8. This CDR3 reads CASSEWTGGGNEQFF. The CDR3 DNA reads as TGTGCCAGCAGTGAGTGGACGGGAGGGGGGAATGAGCAGTTCTTC.

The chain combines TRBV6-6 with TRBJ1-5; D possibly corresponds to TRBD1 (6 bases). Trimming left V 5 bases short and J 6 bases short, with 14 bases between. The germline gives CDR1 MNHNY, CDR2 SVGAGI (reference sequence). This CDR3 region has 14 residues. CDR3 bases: TGTGCCAGCAGTCAATTACAGGGTTCTCAGCCCCAGCATTTT. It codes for CASSQLQGSQPQHF.

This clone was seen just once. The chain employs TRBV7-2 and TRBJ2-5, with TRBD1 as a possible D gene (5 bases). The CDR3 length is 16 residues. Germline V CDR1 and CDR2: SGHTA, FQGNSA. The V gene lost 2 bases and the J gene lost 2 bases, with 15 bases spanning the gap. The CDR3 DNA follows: TGTGCCAGCAGCTTATCCCCAGGGATGAGGCAAGAGACCCAGTACTTC. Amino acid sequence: CASSLSPGMRQETQYF.

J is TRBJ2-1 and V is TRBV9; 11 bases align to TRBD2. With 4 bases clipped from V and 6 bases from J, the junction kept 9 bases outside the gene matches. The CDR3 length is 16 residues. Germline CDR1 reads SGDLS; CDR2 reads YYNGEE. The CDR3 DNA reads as TGTGCCAGCAGCCCCTACCTAGCGGGAGGACGCAATGAGCAGTTCTTC. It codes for CASSPYLAGGRNEQFF.

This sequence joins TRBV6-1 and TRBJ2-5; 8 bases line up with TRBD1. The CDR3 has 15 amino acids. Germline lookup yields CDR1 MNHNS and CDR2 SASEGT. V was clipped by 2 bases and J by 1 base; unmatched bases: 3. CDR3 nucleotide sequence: TGTGCCAGCAGTGAACCCGACAGGGGCCAAGAGACCCAGTACTTC. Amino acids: CASSEPDRGQETQYF.

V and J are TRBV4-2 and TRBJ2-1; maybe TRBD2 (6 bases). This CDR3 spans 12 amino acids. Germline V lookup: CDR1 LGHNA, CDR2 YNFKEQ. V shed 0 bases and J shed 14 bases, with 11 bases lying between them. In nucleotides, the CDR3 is TGTGCCAGCAGCCAAGATAGCGGCCTGAAGTTCTTC. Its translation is CASSQDSGLKFF.

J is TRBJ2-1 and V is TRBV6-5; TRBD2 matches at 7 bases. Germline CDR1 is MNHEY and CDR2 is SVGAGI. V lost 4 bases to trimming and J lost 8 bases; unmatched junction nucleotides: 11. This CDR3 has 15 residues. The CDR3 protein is CASSFGGRASDEQFF. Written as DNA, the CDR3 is TGTGCCAGCAGTTTCGGAGGGAGGGCCTCTGATGAGCAGTTCTTC.

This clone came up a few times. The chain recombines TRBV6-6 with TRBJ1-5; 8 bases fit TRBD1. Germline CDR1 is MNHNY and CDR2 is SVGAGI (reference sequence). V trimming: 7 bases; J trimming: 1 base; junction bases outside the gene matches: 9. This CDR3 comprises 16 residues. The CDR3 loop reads CASTGQGGASNQPQHF. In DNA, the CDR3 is TGTGCCAGCACCGGACAGGGAGGGGCGAGCAATCAGCCCCAGCATTTT.

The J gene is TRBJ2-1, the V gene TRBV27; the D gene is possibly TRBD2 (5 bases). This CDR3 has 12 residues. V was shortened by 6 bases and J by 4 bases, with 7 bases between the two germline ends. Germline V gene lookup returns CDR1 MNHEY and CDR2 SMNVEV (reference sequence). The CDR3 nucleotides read TGTGCCAGCAGGACTACTTACAATGAGCAGTTCTTC. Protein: CASRTTYNEQFF.

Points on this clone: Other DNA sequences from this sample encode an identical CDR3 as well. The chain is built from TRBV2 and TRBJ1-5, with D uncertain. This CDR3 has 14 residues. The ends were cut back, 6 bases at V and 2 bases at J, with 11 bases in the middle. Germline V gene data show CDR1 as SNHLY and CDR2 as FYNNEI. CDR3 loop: CASSGGQGNQPQHF. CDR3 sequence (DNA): TGTGCCAGCAGCGGTGGTCAGGGCAATCAGCCCCAGCATTTT. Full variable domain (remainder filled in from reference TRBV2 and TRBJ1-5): EPEVTQTPSHQVTQMGQEVILRCVPISNHLYFYWYRQILGQKVEFLVSFYNNEISEKSEIFDDQFSVERPDGSNFTLKIRSTKLEDSAMYFCASSGGQGNQPQHFGDGTRLSIL.

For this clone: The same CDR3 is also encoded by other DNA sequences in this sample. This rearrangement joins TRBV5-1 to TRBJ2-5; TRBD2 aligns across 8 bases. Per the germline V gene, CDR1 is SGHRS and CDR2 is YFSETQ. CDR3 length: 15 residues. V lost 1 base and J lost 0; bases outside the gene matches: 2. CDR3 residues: CASSLSLADQETQYF. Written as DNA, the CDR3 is TGCGCCAGCAGCTTGTCACTAGCGGACCAAGAGACCCAGTACTTC.

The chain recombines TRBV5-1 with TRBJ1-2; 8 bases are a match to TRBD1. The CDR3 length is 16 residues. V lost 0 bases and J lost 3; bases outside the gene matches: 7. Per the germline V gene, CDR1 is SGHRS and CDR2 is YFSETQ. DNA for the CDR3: TGCGCCAGCAGCTTGGCCCCAGGGGGCCAGGACTATGGCTACACCTTC. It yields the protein CASSLAPGGQDYGYTF. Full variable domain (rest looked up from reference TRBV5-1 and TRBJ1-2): KAGVTQTPRYLIKTRGQQVTLSCSPISGHRSVSWYQQTPGQGLQFLFEYFSETQRNKGNFPGRFSGRQFSNSRSEMNVSTLELGDSALYLCASSLAPGGQDYGYTFGSGTRLTVV.